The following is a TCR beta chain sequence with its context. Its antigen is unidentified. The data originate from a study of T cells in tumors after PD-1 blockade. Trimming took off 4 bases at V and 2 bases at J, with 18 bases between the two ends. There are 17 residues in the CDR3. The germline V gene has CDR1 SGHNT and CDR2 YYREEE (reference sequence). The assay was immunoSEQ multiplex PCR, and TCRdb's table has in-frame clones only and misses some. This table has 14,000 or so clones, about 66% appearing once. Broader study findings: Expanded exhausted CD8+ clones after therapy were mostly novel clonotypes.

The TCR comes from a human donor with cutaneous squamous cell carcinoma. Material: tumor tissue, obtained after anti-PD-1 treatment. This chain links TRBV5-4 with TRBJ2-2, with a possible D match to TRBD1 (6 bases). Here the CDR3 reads CASSHIGWDNNTGELFF. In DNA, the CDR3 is TGTGCCAGCAGCCACATAGGGTGGGACAACAACACCGGGGAGCTGTTTTTT.